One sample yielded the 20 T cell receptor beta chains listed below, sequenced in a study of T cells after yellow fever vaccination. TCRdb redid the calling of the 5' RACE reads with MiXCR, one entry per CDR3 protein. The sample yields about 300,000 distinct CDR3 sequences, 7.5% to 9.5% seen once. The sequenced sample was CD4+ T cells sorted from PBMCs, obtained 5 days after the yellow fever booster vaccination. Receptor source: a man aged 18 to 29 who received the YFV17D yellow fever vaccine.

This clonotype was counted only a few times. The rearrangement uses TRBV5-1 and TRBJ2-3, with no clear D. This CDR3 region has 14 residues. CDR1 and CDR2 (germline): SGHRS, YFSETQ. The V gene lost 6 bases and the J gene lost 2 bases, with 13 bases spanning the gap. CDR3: CASNPAPPTDTQYF. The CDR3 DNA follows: TGCGCCAGCAATCCGGCCCCTCCCACAGATACGCAGTATTTT.

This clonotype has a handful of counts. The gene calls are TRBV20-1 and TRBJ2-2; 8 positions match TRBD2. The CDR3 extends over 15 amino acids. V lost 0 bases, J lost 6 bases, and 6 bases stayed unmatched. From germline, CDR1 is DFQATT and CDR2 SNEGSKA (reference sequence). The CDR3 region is CSARDNRGGPGELFF. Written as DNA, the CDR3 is TGCAGTGCTAGAGATAACCGGGGGGGCCCCGGGGAGCTGTTTTTT.

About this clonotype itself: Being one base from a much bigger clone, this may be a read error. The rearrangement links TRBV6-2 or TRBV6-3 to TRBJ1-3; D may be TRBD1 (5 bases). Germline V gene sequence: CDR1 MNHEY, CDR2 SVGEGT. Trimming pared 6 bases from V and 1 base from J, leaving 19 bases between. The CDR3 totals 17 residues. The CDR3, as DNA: TGTGCCAGCAGAAGCCTCGGAGGCCAGGGATCTGGAAACACCATATATTTT. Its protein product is CASRSLGGQGSGNTIYF.

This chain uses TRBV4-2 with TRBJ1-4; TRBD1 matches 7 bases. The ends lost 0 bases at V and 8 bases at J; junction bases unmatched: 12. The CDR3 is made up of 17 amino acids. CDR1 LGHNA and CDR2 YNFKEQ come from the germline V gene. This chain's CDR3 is CASSQDPLTGQTEKLFF. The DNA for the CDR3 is TGTGCCAGCAGCCAAGATCCCCTGACAGGGCAGACAGAAAAACTGTTTTTT.

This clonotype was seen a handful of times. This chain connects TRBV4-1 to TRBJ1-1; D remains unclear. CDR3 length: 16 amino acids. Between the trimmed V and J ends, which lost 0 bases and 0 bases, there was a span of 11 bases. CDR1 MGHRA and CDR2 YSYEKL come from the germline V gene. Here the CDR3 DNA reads TGCGCCAGCAGCCAAGATCGTCAGGTCATGAACACTGAAGCTTTCTTT. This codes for CASSQDRQVMNTEAFF.

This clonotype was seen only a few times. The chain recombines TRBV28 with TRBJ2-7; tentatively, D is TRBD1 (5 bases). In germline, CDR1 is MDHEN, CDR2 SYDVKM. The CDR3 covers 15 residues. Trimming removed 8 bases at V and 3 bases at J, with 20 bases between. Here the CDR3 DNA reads TGTGCCAGCCTGGGCCGGACACCGAAAAACTACGAGCAGTACTTC. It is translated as CASLGRTPKNYEQYF.

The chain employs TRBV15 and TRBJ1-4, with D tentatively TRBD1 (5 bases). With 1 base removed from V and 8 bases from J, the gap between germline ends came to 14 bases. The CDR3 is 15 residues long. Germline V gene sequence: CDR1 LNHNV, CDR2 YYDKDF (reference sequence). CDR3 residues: CATSRVSGVGEKLFF. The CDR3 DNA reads TGTGCCACCAGCAGAGTGTCGGGGGTTGGAGAAAAACTGTTTTTT. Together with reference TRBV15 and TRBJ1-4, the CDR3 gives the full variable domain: DAMVIQNPRYQVTQFGKPVTLSCSQTLNHNVMYWYQQKSSQAPKLLFHYYDKDFNNEADTPDNFQSRRPNTSFCFLDIRSPGLGDTAMYLCATSRVSGVGEKLFFGSGTQLSVL.

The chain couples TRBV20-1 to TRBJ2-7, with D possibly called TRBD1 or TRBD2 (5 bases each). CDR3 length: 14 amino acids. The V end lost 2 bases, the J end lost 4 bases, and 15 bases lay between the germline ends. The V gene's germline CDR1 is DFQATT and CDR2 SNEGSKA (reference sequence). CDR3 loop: CSARSGTGSYEQYF. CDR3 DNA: TGCAGTGCTAGATCAGGGACGGGATCATACGAGCAGTACTTC.

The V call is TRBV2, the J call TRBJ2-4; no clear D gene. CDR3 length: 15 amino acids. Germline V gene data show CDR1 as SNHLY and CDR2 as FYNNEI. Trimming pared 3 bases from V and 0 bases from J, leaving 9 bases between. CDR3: CASSDQVGAKNIQYF. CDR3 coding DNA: TGTGCCAGCAGTGACCAGGTTGGAGCCAAAAACATTCAGTACTTC.

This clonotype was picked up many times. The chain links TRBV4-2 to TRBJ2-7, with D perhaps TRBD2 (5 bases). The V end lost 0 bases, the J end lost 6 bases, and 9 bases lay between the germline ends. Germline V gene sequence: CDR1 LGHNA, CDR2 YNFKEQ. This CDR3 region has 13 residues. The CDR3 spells CASSQDSGSEQYF. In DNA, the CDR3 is TGTGCCAGCAGCCAAGATTCGGGGAGCGAGCAGTACTTC.

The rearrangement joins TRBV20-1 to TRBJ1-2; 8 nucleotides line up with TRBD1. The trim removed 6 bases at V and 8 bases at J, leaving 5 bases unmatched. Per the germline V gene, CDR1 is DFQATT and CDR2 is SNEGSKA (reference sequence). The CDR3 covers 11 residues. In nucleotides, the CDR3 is TGCAGTGCGCGGACAGGGCAGGGCTACACCTTC. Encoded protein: CSARTGQGYTF.

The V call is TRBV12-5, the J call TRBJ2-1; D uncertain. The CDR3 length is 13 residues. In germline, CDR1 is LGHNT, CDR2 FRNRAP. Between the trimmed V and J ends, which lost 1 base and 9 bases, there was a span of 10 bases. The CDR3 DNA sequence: TGTGCTAGTGGTTTGGCGGTTTGGGGTGAGCAGTTCTTC. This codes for CASGLAVWGEQFF. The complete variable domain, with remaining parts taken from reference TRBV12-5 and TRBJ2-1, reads DARVTQTPRHKVTEMGQEVTMRCQPILGHNTVFWYRQTMMQGLELLAYFRNRAPLDDSGMPKDRFSAEMPDATLATLKIQPSEPRDSAVYFCASGLAVWGEQFFGPGTRLTVL.

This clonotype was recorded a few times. The CDR3 loop is CASSQGRDYGYTF. The CDR3 DNA reads as TGTGCCAGCAGCCAGGGACGGGACTATGGCTACACCTTC. The chain links TRBV6-5 to TRBJ1-2, with TRBD1 as a possible D gene (5 bases). V dropped 6 bases and J dropped 3 bases, with 11 bases sitting between them. The CDR3 totals 13 residues. CDR1 MNHEY and CDR2 SVGAGI come from the germline V gene.

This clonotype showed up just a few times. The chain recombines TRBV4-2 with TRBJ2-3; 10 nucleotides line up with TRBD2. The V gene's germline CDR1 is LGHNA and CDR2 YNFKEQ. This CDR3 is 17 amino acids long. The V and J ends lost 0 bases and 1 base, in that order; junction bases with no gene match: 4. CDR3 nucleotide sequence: TGTGCCAGCAGCCAAGATAGGAGCGGGGGGGGCACAGATACGCAGTATTTT. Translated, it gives CASSQDRSGGGTDTQYF.

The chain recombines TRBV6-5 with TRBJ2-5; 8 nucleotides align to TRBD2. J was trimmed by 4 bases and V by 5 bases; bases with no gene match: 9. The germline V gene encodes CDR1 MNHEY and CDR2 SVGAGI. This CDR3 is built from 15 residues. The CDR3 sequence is CASSLLWTSRETQYF. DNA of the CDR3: TGTGCCAGCAGTCTCCTTTGGACTAGCAGAGAGACCCAGTACTTC.

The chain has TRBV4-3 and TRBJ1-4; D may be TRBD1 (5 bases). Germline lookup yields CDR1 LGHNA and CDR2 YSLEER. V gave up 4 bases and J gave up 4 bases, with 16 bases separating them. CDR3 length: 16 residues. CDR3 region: CASSPWTSRGNEKLFF. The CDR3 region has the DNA TGCGCCAGCAGCCCATGGACATCCCGGGGTAATGAAAAACTGTTTTTT.

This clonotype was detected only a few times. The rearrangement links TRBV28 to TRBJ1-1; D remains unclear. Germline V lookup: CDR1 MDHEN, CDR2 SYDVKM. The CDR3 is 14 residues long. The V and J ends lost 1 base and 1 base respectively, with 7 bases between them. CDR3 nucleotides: TGTGCCAGCAGTTTATCCCATACGAACACTGAAGCTTTCTTT. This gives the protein CASSLSHTNTEAFF.

CDR3 region: CSARPPGLAPTGELFF. The CDR3 DNA sequence: TGCAGTGCTAGACCTCCGGGACTAGCCCCCACCGGGGAGCTGTTTTTT. The rearrangement links TRBV20-1 to TRBJ2-2; 9 nucleotides match TRBD2. This CDR3 has 16 residues. Losses at the gene ends were 2 bases for V and 4 bases for J; bases not matched to a gene: 8. Germline CDR1 DFQATT, CDR2 SNEGSKA (reference sequence).

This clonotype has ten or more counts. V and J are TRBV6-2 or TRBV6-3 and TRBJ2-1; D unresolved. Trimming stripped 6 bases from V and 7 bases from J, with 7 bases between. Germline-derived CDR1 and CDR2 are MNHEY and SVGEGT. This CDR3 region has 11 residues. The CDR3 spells CASRTVNEQFF. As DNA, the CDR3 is TGTGCCAGCAGGACCGTTAATGAGCAGTTCTTC.

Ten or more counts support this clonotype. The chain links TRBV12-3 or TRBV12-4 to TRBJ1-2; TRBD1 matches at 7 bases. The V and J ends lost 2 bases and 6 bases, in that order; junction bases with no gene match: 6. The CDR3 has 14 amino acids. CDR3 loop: CASSLRRGRDGYTF. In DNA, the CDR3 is TGTGCCAGCAGTTTAAGGAGGGGGCGCGATGGCTACACCTTC.